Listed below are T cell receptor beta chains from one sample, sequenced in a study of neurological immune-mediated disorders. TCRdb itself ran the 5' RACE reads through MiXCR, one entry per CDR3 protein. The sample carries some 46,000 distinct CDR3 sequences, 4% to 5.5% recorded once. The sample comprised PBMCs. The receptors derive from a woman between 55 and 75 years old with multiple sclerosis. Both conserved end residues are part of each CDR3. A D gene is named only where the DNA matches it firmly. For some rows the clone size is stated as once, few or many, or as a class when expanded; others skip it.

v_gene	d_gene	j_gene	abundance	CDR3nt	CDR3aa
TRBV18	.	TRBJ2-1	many	TGTGCCAGCTCCCCAACAGCACGAGAGCAGTTCTTC	CASSPTAREQFF
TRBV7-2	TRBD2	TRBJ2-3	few	TGTGCCAGCAGCTCACCCCTAGCGGGAGCCCCAGATACGCAGTATTTT	CASSSPLAGAPDTQYF
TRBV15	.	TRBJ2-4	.	TGTGCCACCAGGGAGGAGGGGAACATTCAGTACTTC	CATREEGNIQYF
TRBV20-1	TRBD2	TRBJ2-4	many	TGCAGTGCCCGACTAGCGGGGAGAAACATTCAGTACTTC	CSARLAGRNIQYF
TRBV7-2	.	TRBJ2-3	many	TGTGCCAGCAGCTTCCGACTCGGAGCACCCACAGATACGCAGTATTTT	CASSFRLGAPTDTQYF
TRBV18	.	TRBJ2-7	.	TGTGCCAGCTCACCGACGGCAGCCTACGAGCAGTACTTC	CASSPTAAYEQYF
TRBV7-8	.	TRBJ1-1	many	TGTGCCAGCAGCTCCTTGACAGGAAAAGCTTTCTTT	CASSSLTGKAFF
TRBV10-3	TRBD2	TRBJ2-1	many	TGTGCCATCAGCGGGACTAGCGGGGGTCGCTACAATGAGCAGTTCTTC	CAISGTSGGRYNEQFF
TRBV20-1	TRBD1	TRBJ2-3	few	TGCAGTGGCAGGACAGGGGGCACTGATACGCAGTATTTT	CSGRTGGTDTQYF
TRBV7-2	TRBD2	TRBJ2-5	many	TGTGCCAGCAGCGGAAATGGGGGGGTAGAGACCCAGTACTTC	CASSGNGGVETQYF
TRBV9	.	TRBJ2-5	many	TGTGCCAGCAGCGTAGTTGGACTATCGGGGGAGACCCAGTACTTC	CASSVVGLSGETQYF
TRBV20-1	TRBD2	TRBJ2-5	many	TGCAGTGCTAGAGATGGGGCTAGCGGACCCAAGAAAGAGACCCAGTACTTC	CSARDGASGPKKETQYF
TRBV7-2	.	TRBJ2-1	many	TGTGCCAGCAGCTTAGGAGCGTGGGGAGGCTATGAGCAGTTCTTC	CASSLGAWGGYEQFF
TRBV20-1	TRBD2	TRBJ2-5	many	TGCAGTGCTAGTGTAGCGGGGGTGAAAGAGACCCAGTACTTC	CSASVAGVKETQYF
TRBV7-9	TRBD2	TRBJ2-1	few	TGTGCCAGCAGCTCCGGTAGCGGGCAGACCTACAATGAGCAGTTCTTC	CASSSGSGQTYNEQFF
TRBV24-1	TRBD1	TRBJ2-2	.	TGTGCCACCAGTGAACCGGACAGGGGGGATCGGGAGCTGTTTTTT	CATSEPDRGDRELFF
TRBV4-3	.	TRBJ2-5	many	TGCGCCAGCAGCCAAGGGACAGAAGAGACCCAGTACTTC	CASSQGTEETQYF
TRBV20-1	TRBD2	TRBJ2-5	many	TGCAGTGCCCTGGGACTAGCGGTGGAGACCCAGTACTTC	CSALGLAVETQYF
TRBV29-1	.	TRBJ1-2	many	TGCAGCGTTGGTGAGGGTTCTATGATGGGCTACACCTTC	CSVGEGSMMGYTF
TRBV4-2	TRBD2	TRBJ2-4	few	TGTGCCAGCAGCCAAGACGGGGGGGGGATAGCCAAAAACATTCAGTACTTC	CASSQDGGGIAKNIQYF
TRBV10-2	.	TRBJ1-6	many	TGCGCCAGCAGTGGTGCCGGTAATTCACCCCTCCACTTT	CASSGAGNSPLHF
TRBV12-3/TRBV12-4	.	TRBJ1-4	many	TGTGCCAGCACTCGAAGGGAAGCAACTAATGAAAAACTGTTTTTT	CASTRREATNEKLFF
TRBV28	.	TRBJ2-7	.	TGTGCCAGCTACCGGGACGTATCCTACGAGCAGTACTTC	CASYRDVSYEQYF
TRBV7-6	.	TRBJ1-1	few	TGTGCCAGCAGCTTAGTGGGGGAGACCAACACTGAAGCTTTCTTT	CASSLVGETNTEAFF
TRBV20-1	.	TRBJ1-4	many	TGCAGTGCTAGTGGGGGGGCTAATGAAAAACTGTTTTTT	CSASGGANEKLFF
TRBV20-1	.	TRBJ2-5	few	TGCAGTGCTAGAGATATACGGTACCAAGAGACCCAGTACTTC	CSARDIRYQETQYF
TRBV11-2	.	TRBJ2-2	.	TGTGCCAGCAGCCTGGGGGCGTTAGCGGGGGAGCTGTTTTTT	CASSLGALAGELFF
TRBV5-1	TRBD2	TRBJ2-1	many	TGCGCCAGCAGCCCGCTAGCGGTGAATGAGCAGTTCTTC	CASSPLAVNEQFF
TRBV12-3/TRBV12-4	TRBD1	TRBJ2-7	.	TGTGCCAGCAGTCGGGGACAGTCCTACGAGCAGTACTTC	CASSRGQSYEQYF
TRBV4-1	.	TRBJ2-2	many	TGCGCCAGCAGCCAAGGGACGAGGGCCTACACCGGGGAGCTGTTTTTT	CASSQGTRAYTGELFF
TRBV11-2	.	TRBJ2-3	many	TGTGCCAGCAGCTTAGGGAGCAGGGGCACAGATACGCAGTATTTT	CASSLGSRGTDTQYF
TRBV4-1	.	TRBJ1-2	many	TGCGCCAGCAGCCAGGTCCGCAACTATGGCTACACCTTC	CASSQVRNYGYTF
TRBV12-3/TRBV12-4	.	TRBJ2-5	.	TGTGCCAGCGCCATACCGGACTCCGCAGAGACCCAGTACTTC	CASAIPDSAETQYF
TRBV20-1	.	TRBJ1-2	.	TGCAGTGCTAGGTCCAGCATACTATCCTATGGCTACACCTTC	CSARSSILSYGYTF
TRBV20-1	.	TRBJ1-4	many	TGCAGTGCTAGCCCCAGAGGTATTGAAAAACTGTTTTTT	CSASPRGIEKLFF
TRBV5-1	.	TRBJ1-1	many	TGCGCCAGCAGCTTGGTACCCAGCGTGAACACTGAAGCTTTCTTT	CASSLVPSVNTEAFF
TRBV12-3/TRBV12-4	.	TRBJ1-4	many	TGTGCCAGCAGTTGGCAGCTCTTTAATGAAAAACTGTTTTTT	CASSWQLFNEKLFF
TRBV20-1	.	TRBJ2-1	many	TGCAGGGGCACACAGGAGCATGAGCAGTTCTTC	CRGTQEHEQFF
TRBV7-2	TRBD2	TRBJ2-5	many	TGTGCCAGCAGCTTAGATTCGGCTAGCGGGGGGGAGACCCAGTACTTC	CASSLDSASGGETQYF
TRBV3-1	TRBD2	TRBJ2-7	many	TGTGCCAGCAGCCCCTACGTTAGCGGGGGCCTCTACTACGAGCAGTACTTC	CASSPYVSGGLYYEQYF
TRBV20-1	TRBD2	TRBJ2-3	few	TGCAGTGCTACATCAATACTAGCGGGAGAGGGCATGGATACGCAGTATTTT	CSATSILAGEGMDTQYF
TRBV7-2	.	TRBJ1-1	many	TGTGCCAGCACCCCGAATCCGGGGACTCCTGAAGCTTTCTTT	CASTPNPGTPEAFF
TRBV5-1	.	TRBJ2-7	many	TGCGCCAGCAGCTTGGCCGGAGAGCAGTACTTC	CASSLAGEQYF
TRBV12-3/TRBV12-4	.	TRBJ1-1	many	TGTGCCAGCAGTTCCTCGGCGGGGAACACTGAAGCTTTCTTT	CASSSSAGNTEAFF
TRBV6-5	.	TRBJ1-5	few	TGTGCCAGCAGTCAGCCCCAGAATTTT	CASSQPQNF
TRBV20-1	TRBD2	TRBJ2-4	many	TGCAGTGCCACCGAACGGGTAGCGGGCCTTAAAAACATTCAGTACTTC	CSATERVAGLKNIQYF
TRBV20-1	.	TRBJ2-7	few	TGCAGTGCTAGACGAGGGGGGGGTTTCTACGAGCAGTACTTC	CSARRGGGFYEQYF
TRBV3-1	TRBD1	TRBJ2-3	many	TGTGCCAGCAGTAGACAGGGCCCCACAGATACGCAGTATTTT	CASSRQGPTDTQYF
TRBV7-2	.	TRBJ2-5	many	TGTGCCAGCAGGAGGGGTACTGAGACCCAGTACTTC	CASRRGTETQYF
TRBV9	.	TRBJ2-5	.	TGTGCCAGCAGCGTAGCGGGAATAGCAGAGACCCAGTACTTC	CASSVAGIAETQYF
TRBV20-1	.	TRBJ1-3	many	TGCAGTGCTACCGTAAGGGACGAGGGAAACACCATATATTTT	CSATVRDEGNTIYF
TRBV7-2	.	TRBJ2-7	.	TGTGCCAGCAGCTTAGTTGGGACAACATACGAGCAGTACTTC	CASSLVGTTYEQYF
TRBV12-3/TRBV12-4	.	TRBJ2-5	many	TGTGCCAGCACCCAGGACAGCTCGGAGACCCAGTACTTC	CASTQDSSETQYF